This T cell receptor (beta chain) stems from a study of T-cell memory formation after mild COVID-19. In the case of this clonotype: Its target is unknown.

Constant-segment primers served in 5'RACE that generated TCR alpha and TCR beta cDNA libraries bearing sample barcodes and UMIs. TCRdb recomputed calls from the 5' RACE reads with MiXCR, one row per CDR3 protein. The sample comprises about 260,000 distinct CDR3 sequences, 8% to 10% of which are singletons, and about 20% rests with the top ten. The V end was cut by 9 bases, the J end by 0 bases, with 12 bases between. The CDR3 has 13 residues. The V gene's germline CDR1 is SGHRS and CDR2 YFSETQ. The study's findings and limits: Clones from the second wave (peaking day 37) had unconfirmed SARS-CoV-2 specificity. Contracting CD4+ clones sat mainly in CM and EM; CD8+ in EMRA.

The TCR sequence derives from a man aged 18 to 35 who had mild COVID-19 (a few samples of this study predate the infection). Cell type and time point are not known. The genes are TRBV5-1 and TRBJ1-1; no definite D call. Sequenced sample: PBMCs or a T cell subset sorted from them (not recorded which). CDR3 sequence: CATRPQMNTEAFF. CDR3 sequence (DNA): TGCGCCACCCGACCCCAAATGAACACTGAAGCTTTCTTT.